These 13 T cell receptor beta chains share one sample of origin, sequenced in a study of T cell clones after liver transplantation. The repertoire was sequenced with immunoSEQ multiplex PCR; TCRdb's copy has only in-frame clones and lacks some. The sample includes around 78,000 clones, approximately 87% of them seen just once. This specimen was CD4+ T cells from blood, taken at the 22-month timepoint. These receptors came from a human patient who received a liver transplant. Some T cells could come from the graft donor.

The chain carries TRBV4-3 and TRBJ2-7; TRBD1 matches at 9 bases. The CDR3 totals 14 residues. The junction had 6 bases not matched to a gene; V was cut back by 4 bases and J by 5 bases. Germline CDR1 and CDR2: LGHNA and YSLEER. The CDR3 DNA sequence: TGCGCCAGCAGCCCAGGGAGGGACAGGGACGAGCAGTACTTC. This encodes CASSPGRDRDEQYF.

This clone appeared once. This chain connects TRBV4-2 to TRBJ2-6; 12 nucleotides agree with TRBD1. V was clipped by 0 bases and J by 2 bases; unmatched bases: 8. The CDR3 loop spans 20 amino acids. Germline lookup yields CDR1 LGHNA and CDR2 YNFKEQ. CDR3 loop: CASSQDSTGQGATGANVLTF. The CDR3 DNA follows: TGTGCCAGCAGCCAAGATTCGACGGGACAGGGGGCCACTGGGGCCAACGTCCTGACTTTC.

The chain couples TRBV19 to TRBJ2-1; D not certain. There are 12 residues in the CDR3. From germline, CDR1 is LNHDA and CDR2 SQIVND (reference sequence). Trimming left V 5 bases short and J 7 bases short, with 9 bases between. The CDR3: CASSFVGNEQFF. The CDR3 DNA sequence: TGTGCCAGTAGTTTTGTGGGAAATGAGCAGTTCTTC.

This chain uses TRBV5-6 with TRBJ2-7, with D unresolved. Germline V gene lookup returns CDR1 SGHDT and CDR2 YYEEEE. The CDR3 spans 12 residues. V was trimmed by 4 bases and J by 4 bases, leaving 9 bases between them. The CDR3 loop is CASSATEYEQYF. As DNA, the CDR3 is TGTGCCAGCAGCGCGACCGAATACGAGCAGTACTTC.

This chain connects TRBV29-1 to TRBJ2-7, with 9 bases fitting TRBD1. This CDR3 is built from 14 residues. Trimming took 4 bases from V and 6 from J; bases not matched to a gene: 10. The V gene's germline CDR1 is SQVTM and CDR2 ANQGSEA. The CDR3 here is CSVAPGQGLVEQYF. The CDR3 region has the DNA TGCAGCGTTGCACCGGGACAGGGTCTCGTCGAGCAGTACTTC.

The chain carries TRBV30 and TRBJ2-2; 12 bases agree with TRBD2. Germline lookup yields CDR1 GTSNPN and CDR2 SVGIG (reference sequence). V was pared by 3 bases and J by 5 bases, with 10 bases of the junction left unmatched. The CDR3 has 17 residues. The CDR3 bases are TGTGCCTGGAGGAGGCTGACTAGCGGGAGCCCTACCGGGGAGCTGTTTTTT. It yields the protein CAWRRLTSGSPTGELFF.

Comment on this clone: One end of the junction varies from germline; a read error may be responsible. This rearrangement joins TRBV7-9 to TRBJ1-5; D is perhaps TRBD1 (5 bases). CDR1 and CDR2 from the germline V gene are SEHNR and FQNEAQ (reference sequence). The CDR3 spans 12 residues. CDR3 residues: CASSLGQGGPFF. The CDR3 DNA is TGTGCCAGCAGCTTAGGGCAGGGCGGACCCTTTTTT. Full variable domain (rest looked up from reference TRBV7-9 and TRBJ1-5): DTGVSQNPRHKITKRGQNVTFRCDPISEHNRLYWYRQTLGQGPEFLTYFQNEAQLEKSRLLSDRFSAERPKGSFSTLEIQRTEQGDSAMYLCASSLGQGGPFFGDGTRLSIL.

DNA for the CDR3: TGTGCCAGCAGCTTTCGTAGCGGACCGACCTACGAGCAGTACTTC. It codes for CASSFRSGPTYEQYF. The gene calls are TRBV11-3 and TRBJ2-7; D might be TRBD2 (6 bases). Trimming left V 3 bases short and J 2 bases short, with 14 bases between. Looked up from germline, CDR1 is SGHNT and CDR2 is YENEEA. The CDR3 spans 15 residues. The variable domain in full, with the rest retrieved from reference TRBV11-3 and TRBJ2-7, is EAGVVQSPRYKIIEKKQPVAFWCNPISGHNTLYWYLQNLGQGPELLIRYENEEAVDDSQLPKDRFSAERLKGVDSTLKIQPAELGDSAVYLCASSFRSGPTYEQYFGPGTRLTVT.

The chain links TRBV7-2 to TRBJ1-1, with D uncertain. CDR1 and CDR2 (germline): SGHTA, FQGNSA. Trimming pared 6 bases from V and 2 bases from J, leaving 13 bases between. This CDR3 comprises 14 residues. CDR3 in DNA: TGTGCCAGCAGGTATGCAAGGGTAAACACTGAAGCTTTCTTT. Its protein product is CASRYARVNTEAFF.

The CDR3 DNA is TGCGCCAGCAGTCAATTTGGGGGACGGGGCCAAACTTCCTACGAGCAGTACTTC. Its protein product is CASSQFGGRGQTSYEQYF. This chain joins TRBV23-1 and TRBJ2-7, with D tentatively TRBD1 or TRBD2 (5 bases each). TRBV23-1 is an ORF, with its function uncertain. The CDR3 runs 18 residues. Trimming took 1 base from V and 1 from J, leaving 20 bases between them.

The V call is TRBV9, the J call TRBJ2-7; 11 bases are a match to TRBD2. J was trimmed by 3 bases and V by 2 bases; bases with no gene match: 16. CDR3 size: 19 residues. CDR1 and CDR2 (germline): SGDLS, YYNGEE. The CDR3 DNA follows: TGTGCCAGCAGCGTGATACCGGGACTAGCGGTGATCCTATTCTACGAGCAGTACTTC. The encoded protein is CASSVIPGLAVILFYEQYF. The whole variable domain, filled in from reference TRBV9 and TRBJ2-7, reads DSGVTQTPKHLITATGQRVTLRCSPRSGDLSVYWYQQSLDQGLQFLIQYYNGEERAKGNILERFSAQQFPDLHSELNLSSLELGDSALYFCASSVIPGLAVILFYEQYFGPGTRLTVT.

V usage is TRBV5-6 and J usage is TRBJ1-3, with TRBD1 matching 7 bases. This CDR3 contains 13 residues. J lost 3 bases, V lost 7 bases, and 4 bases had no gene match. Looked up from germline, CDR1 is SGHDT and CDR2 is YYEEEE. The CDR3 loop is CASHRDSGNTIYF. Here the CDR3 DNA reads TGTGCCAGCCACCGGGACAGTGGAAACACCATATATTTT. The variable domain in full, with the rest retrieved from reference TRBV5-6 and TRBJ1-3, is DAGVTQSPTHLIKTRGQQVTLRCSPKSGHDTVSWYQQALGQGPQFIFQYYEEEERQRGNFPDRFSGHQFPNYSSELNVNALLLGDSALYLCASHRDSGNTIYFGEGSWLTVV.

This chain joins TRBV5-4 and TRBJ2-1, with D perhaps TRBD1 (6 bases). The CDR3 contains 15 residues. V was shortened by 3 bases and J by 4 bases, with 14 bases between the two germline ends. Germline values: CDR1 SGHNT, CDR2 YYREEE (reference sequence). The CDR3 nucleotides are TGTGCCAGCAGCTCGGGCGGACAGAGTTACAATGAGCAGTTCTTC. Amino acid sequence: CASSSGGQSYNEQFF.